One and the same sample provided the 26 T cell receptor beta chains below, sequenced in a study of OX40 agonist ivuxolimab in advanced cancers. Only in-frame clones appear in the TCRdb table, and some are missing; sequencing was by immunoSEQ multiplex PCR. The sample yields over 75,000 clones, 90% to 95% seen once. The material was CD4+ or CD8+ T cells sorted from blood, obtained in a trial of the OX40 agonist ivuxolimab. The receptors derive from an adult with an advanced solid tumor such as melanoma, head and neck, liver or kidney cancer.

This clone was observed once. In DNA form, the CDR3 reads TGTGCCAGCAGCCCACAGGGTTCTGACTATGGCTACACCTTC. Its protein is CASSPQGSDYGYTF. The chain combines TRBV27 with TRBJ1-2; possible D gene TRBD1, 6 bases. Germline CDR1 MNHEY, CDR2 SMNVEV (reference sequence). Trimming removed 6 bases at V and 3 bases at J, with 14 bases between. CDR3 size: 14 residues.

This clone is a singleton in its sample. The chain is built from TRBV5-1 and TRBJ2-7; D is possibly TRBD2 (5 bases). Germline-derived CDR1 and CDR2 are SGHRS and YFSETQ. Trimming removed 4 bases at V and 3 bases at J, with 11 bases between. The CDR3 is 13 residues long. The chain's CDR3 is CASSPLGDYEQYF. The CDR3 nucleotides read TGCGCCAGCAGCCCCCTGGGAGACTACGAGCAGTACTTC.

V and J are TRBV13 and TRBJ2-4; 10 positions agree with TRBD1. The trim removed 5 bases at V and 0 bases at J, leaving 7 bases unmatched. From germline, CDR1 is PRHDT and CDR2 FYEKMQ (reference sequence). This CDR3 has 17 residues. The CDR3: CASSTRQGAIAKNIQYF. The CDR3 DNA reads TGTGCCAGCAGCACCCGACAGGGGGCTATAGCCAAAAACATTCAGTACTTC.

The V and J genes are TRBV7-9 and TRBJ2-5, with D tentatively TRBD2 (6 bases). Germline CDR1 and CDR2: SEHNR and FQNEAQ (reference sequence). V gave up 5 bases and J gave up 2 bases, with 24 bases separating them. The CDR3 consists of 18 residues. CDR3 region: CASSLPRGGGPTQETQYF. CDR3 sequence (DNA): TGTGCCAGCAGCCTCCCCCGTGGGGGAGGCCCAACTCAAGAGACCCAGTACTTC.

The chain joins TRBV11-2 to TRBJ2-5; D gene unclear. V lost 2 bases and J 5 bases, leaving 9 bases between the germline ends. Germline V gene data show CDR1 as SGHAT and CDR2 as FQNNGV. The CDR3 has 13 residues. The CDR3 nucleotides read TGTGCCAGCAGCTTATCCCCCTTCGAGACCCAGTACTTC. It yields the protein CASSLSPFETQYF.

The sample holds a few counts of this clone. CDR3 loop: CASSQGGRTEAFF. The CDR3 nucleotides are TGTGCCAGCAGCCAGGGAGGGAGGACTGAAGCTTTCTTT. The chain is built from TRBV4-2 and TRBJ1-1; D is uncertain. This CDR3 contains 13 residues. Trimming pared 3 bases from V and 5 bases from J, leaving 10 bases between. Germline CDR1 LGHNA, CDR2 YNFKEQ.

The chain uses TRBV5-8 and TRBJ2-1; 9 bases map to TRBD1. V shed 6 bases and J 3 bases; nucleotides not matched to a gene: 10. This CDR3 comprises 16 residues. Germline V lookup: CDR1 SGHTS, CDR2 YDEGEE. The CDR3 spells CASTFGGQGGYNEQFF. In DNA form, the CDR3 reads TGTGCCAGCACTTTCGGGGGACAGGGAGGCTACAATGAGCAGTTCTTC.

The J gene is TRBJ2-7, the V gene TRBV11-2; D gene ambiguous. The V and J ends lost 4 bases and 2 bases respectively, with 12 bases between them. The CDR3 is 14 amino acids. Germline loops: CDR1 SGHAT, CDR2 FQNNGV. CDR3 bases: TGTGCCAGCAGCTCAAGGTTCTCAGCCTACGAGCAGTACTTC. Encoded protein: CASSSRFSAYEQYF.

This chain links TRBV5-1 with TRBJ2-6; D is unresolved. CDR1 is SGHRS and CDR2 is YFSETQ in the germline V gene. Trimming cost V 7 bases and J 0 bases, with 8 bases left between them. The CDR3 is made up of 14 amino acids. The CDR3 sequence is CASSIFSGANVLTF. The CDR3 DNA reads TGCGCCAGCTCCATCTTCTCTGGGGCCAACGTCCTGACTTTC. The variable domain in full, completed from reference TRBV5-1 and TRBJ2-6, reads KAGVTQTPRYLIKTRGQQVTLSCSPISGHRSVSWYQQTPGQGLQFLFEYFSETQRNKGNFPGRFSGRQFSNSRSEMNVSTLELGDSALYLCASSIFSGANVLTFGAGSRLTVL.

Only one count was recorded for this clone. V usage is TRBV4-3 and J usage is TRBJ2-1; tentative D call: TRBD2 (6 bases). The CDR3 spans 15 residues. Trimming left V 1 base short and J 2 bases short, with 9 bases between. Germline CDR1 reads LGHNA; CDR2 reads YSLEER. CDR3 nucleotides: TGCGCCAGCAGCCAAGGGGGCGGGGCCTACAATGAGCAGTTCTTC. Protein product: CASSQGGGAYNEQFF.

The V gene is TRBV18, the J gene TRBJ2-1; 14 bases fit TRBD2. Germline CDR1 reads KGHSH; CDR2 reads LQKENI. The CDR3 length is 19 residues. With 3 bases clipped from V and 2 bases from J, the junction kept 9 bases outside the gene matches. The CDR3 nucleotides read TGTGCCAGCTCACCCCCGGGACTAGCGGGAGTAGGAACCTACAATGAGCAGTTCTTC. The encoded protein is CASSPPGLAGVGTYNEQFF. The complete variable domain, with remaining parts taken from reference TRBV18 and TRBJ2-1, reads NAGVMQNPRHLVRRRGQEARLRCSPMKGHSHVYWYRQLPEEGLKFMVYLQKENIIDESGMPKERFSAEFPKEGPSILRIQQVVRGDSAAYFCASSPPGLAGVGTYNEQFFGPGTRLTVL.

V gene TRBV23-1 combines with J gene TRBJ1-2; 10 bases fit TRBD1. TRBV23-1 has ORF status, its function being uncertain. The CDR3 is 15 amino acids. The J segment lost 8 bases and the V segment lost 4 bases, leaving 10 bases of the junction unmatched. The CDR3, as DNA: TGCGCCAGCAGTCTGTTGGGACAGGGGTTCGGCGGCTACACCTTC. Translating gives CASSLLGQGFGGYTF.

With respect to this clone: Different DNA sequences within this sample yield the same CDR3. CDR3 region: CASSLSSYNEQFF. In DNA form, the CDR3 reads TGTGCCAGCAGTTTGAGCAGTTACAATGAGCAGTTCTTC. This chain joins TRBV27 and TRBJ2-1; D gene unclear. Trimming shortened V by 3 bases and J by 4 bases, and 7 bases separated the two germline ends. Per the germline V gene, CDR1 is MNHEY and CDR2 is SMNVEV (reference sequence). CDR3 length: 13 amino acids.

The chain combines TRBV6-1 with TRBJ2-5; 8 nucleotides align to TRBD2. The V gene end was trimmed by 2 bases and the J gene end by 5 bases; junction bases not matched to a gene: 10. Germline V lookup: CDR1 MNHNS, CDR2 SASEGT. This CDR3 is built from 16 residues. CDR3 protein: CASSESISGSLETQYF. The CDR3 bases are TGTGCCAGCAGTGAATCGATAAGCGGGAGCCTTGAGACCCAGTACTTC.

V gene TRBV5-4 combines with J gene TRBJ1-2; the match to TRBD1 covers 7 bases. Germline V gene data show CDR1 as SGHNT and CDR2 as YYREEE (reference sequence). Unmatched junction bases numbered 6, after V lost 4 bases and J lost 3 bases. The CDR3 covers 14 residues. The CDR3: CASSRLGTDYGYTF. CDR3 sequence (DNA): TGTGCCAGCAGCCGTCTTGGGACAGACTATGGCTACACCTTC.

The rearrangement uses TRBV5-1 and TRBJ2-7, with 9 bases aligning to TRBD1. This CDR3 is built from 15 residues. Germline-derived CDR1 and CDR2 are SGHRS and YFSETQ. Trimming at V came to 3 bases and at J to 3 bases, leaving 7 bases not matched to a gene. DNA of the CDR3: TGCGCCAGCAGCTCCTTCTGGGGACAGGGCTACGAGCAGTACTTC. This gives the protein CASSSFWGQGYEQYF. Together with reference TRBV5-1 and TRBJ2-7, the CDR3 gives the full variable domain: KAGVTQTPRYLIKTRGQQVTLSCSPISGHRSVSWYQQTPGQGLQFLFEYFSETQRNKGNFPGRFSGRQFSNSRSEMNVSTLELGDSALYLCASSSFWGQGYEQYFGPGTRLTVT.

CDR3 bases: TGTGCCAGCAGCCCCCCAGCAGATACGCAGTATTTT. It encodes CASSPPADTQYF. The chain combines TRBV11-2 with TRBJ2-3, with D unresolved. Germline V gene sequence: CDR1 SGHAT, CDR2 FQNNGV. The CDR3 spans 12 residues. V shed 5 bases and J shed 4 bases, with 7 bases lying between them. Full variable domain (rest looked up from reference TRBV11-2 and TRBJ2-3): EAGVAQSPRYKIIEKRQSVAFWCNPISGHATLYWYQQILGQGPKLLIQFQNNGVVDDSQLPKDRFSAERLKGVDSTLKIQPAKLEDSAVYLCASSPPADTQYFGPGTRLTVL.

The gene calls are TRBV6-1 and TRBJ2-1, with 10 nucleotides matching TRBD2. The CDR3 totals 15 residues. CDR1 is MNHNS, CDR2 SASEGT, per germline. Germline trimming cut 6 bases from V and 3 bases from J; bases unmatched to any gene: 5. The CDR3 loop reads CASSEGLAYYNEQFF. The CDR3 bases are TGTGCCAGCAGCGAGGGACTAGCGTACTACAATGAGCAGTTCTTC.

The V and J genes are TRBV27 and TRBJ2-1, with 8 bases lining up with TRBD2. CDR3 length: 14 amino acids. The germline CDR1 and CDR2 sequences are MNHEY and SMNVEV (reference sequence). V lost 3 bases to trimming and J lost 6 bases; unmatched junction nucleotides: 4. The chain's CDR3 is CASSFLAGVNEQFF. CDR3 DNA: TGTGCCAGCAGTTTTCTAGCGGGTGTCAATGAGCAGTTCTTC.

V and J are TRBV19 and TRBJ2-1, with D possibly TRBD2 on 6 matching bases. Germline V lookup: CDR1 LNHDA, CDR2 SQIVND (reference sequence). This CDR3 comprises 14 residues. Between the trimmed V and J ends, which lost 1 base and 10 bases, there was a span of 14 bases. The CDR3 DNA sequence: TGTGCCAGTAGTATAGGGGAGGAGTTACGGGAGCAGTTCTTC. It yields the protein CASSIGEELREQFF.

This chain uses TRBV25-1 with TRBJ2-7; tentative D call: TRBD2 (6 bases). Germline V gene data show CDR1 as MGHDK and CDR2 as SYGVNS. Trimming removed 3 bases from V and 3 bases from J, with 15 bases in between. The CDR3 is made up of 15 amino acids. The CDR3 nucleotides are TGTGCCAGCAGTGACTCCGGGACTCATTTCTACGAGCAGTACTTC. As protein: CASSDSGTHFYEQYF.

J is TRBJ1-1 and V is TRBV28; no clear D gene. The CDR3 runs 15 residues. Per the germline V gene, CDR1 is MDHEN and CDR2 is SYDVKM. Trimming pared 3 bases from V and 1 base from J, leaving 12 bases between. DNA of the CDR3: TGTGCCAGCAGTTTTAGAGGACTAACGAACACTGAAGCTTTCTTT. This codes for CASSFRGLTNTEAFF. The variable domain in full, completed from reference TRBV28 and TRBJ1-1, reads DVKVTQSSRYLVKRTGEKVFLECVQDMDHENMFWYRQDPGLGLRLIYFSYDVKMKEKGDIPEGYSVSREKKERFSLILESASTNQTSMYLCASSFRGLTNTEAFFGQGTRLTVV.

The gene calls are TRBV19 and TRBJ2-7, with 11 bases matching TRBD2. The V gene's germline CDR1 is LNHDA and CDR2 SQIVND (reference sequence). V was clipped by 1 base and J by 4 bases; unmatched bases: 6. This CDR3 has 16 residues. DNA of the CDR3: TGTGCCAGTAGTATAGGAGTAGCGGGAGGGCCATACGAGCAGTACTTC. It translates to CASSIGVAGGPYEQYF.

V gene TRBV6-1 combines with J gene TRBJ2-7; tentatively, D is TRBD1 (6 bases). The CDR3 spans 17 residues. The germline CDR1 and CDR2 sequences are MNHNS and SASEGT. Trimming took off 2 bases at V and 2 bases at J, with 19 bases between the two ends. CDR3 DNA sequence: TGTGCCAGCAGTGAAATCGGACAGCAAGAGGAACCCTACGAGCAGTACTTC. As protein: CASSEIGQQEEPYEQYF.

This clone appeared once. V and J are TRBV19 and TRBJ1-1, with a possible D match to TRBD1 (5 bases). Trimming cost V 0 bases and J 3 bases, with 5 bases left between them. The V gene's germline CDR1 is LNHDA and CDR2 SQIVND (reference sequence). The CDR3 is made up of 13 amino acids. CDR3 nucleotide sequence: TGTGCCAGTAGTATAGACAGGGACACTGAAGCTTTCTTT. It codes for CASSIDRDTEAFF.

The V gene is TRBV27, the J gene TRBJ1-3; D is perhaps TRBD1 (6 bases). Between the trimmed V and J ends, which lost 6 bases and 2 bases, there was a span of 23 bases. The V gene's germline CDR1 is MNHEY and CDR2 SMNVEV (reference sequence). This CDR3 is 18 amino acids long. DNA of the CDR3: TGTGCCAGCAGGTCCGGTGGGTCAGGGGTCTCGCCTGGAAACACCATATATTTT. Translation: CASRSGGSGVSPGNTIYF.